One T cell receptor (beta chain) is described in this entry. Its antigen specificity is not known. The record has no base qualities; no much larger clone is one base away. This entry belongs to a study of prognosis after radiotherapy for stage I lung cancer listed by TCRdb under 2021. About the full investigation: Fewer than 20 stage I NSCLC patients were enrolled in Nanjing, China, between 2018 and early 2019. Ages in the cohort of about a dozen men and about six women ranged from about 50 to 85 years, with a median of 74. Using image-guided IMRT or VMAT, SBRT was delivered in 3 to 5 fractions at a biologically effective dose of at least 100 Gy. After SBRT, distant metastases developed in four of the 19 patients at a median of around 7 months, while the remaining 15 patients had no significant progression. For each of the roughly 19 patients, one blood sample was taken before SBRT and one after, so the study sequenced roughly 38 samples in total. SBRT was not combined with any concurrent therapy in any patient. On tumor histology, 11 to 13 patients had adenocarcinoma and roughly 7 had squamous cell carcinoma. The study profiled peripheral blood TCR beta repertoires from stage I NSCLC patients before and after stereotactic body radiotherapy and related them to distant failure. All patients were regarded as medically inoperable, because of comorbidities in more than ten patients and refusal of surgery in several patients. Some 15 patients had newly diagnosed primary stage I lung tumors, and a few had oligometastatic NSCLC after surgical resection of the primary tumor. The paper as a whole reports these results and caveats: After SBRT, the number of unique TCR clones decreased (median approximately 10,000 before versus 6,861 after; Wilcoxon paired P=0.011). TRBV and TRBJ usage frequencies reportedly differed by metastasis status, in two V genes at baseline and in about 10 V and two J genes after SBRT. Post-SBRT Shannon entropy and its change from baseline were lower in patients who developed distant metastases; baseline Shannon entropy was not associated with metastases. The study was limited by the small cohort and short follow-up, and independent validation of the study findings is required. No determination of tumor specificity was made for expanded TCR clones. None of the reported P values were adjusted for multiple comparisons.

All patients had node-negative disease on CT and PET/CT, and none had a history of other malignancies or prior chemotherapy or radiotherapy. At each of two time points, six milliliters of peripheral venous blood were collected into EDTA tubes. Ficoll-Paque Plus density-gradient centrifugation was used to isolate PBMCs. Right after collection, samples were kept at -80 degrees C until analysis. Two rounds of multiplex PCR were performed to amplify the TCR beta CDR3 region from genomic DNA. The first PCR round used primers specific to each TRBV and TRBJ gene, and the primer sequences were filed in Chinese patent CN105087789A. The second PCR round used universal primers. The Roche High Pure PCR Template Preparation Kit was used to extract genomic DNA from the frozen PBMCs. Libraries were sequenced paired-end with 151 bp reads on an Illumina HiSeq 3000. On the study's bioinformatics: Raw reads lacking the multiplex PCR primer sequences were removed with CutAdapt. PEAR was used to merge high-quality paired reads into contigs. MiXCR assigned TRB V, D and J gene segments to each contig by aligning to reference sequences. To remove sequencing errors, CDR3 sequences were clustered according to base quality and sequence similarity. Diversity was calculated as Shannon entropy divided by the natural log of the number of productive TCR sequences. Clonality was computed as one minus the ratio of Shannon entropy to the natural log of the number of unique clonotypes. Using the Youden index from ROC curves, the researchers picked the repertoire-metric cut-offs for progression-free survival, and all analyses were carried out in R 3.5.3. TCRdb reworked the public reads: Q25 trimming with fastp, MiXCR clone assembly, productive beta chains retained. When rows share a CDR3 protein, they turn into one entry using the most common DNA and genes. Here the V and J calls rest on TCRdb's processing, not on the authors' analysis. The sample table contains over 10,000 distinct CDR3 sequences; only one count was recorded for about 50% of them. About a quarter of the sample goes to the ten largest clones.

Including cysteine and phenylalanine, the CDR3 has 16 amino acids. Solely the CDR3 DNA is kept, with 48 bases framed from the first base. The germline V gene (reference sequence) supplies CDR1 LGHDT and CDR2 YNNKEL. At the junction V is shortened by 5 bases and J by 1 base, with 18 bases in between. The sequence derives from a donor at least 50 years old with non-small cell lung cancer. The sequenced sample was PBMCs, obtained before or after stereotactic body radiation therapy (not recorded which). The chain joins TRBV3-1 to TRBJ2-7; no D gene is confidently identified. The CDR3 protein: CASSKGTRSRSYEQYF. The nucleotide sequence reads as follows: TGTGCCAGCAGCAAAGGAACAAGGAGCCGGTCCTACGAGCAGTACTTC.